This entry concerns a single T cell receptor beta chain. Antigen unknown. MiXCR, run by TCRdb on the reads, gives a single entry per CDR3 protein. The table includes about half a million distinct CDR3 sequences, around 35% detected once. These data originate in a study of T cell repertoires in cytomegalovirus infection. The wider study: In the study, CMV epitopes included recently identified HLA-C-restricted and well-studied HLA-B-restricted ones. Through public TCR beta signatures, both CMV infection and matching HLA type were indicated. Points from the study as a whole: Accumulated public TCR beta family frequency recognized individuals carrying CMV together with the relevant HLA.

CDR3 length: 14 amino acids. CDR1 DFQATT and CDR2 SNEGSKA come from the germline V gene (reference sequence). Trimming cost V 6 bases and J 4 bases; bases outside gene matches: 6. The chain joins TRBV20-1 to TRBJ2-3; TRBD2 aligns across 11 bases. The material was cultured PBMCs, obtained from culture after CMV antigen stimulation. The receptor comes from a human donor in good health (CMV status not recorded). Some clones in this sample may be carry-over from other donors' samples. The CDR3 here is CSAYSGRGPDTQYF. DNA for the CDR3: TGCAGTGCATATAGCGGGAGGGGGCCAGATACGCAGTATTTT.